Listed below are T cell receptor beta chains from one sample, sequenced in a study of PD-1 blockade in mismatch repair-deficient tumors. TCRdb keeps only in-frame clones here, not all; method: immunoSEQ multiplex PCR. Of about 68,000 clones in the sample, about 78% were seen once. The material was peripheral blood, obtained 2 weeks after starting pembrolizumab. Receptors originate from an adult with mismatch repair-deficient cancer. CDR3s include the opening cysteine and the closing phenylalanine or tryptophan. Each record gives: clone size, V gene, D gene, CDR3 length, J gene, CDR3 protein, CDR3 DNA. The D gene is left open where the match is weak. The size entry is marked missing in some rows and otherwise reads once, few, many or a size class.

clone_size: .; v_call: TRBV5-6; d_call: .; cdr3_length: 18; j_call: TRBJ2-3; cdr3_aa: CASSLPSVLGTSTDTQYF; cdr3_nt: TGTGCCAGCAGCTTGCCCTCCGTGTTGGGAACTAGCACAGATACGCAGTATTTT
clone_size: .; v_call: TRBV7-9; d_call: .; cdr3_length: 14; j_call: TRBJ1-1; cdr3_aa: CASSLVTENTEAFF; cdr3_nt: TGTGCCAGCAGCTTAGTTACGGAGAACACTGAAGCTTTCTTT
clone_size: .; v_call: TRBV10-2; d_call: TRBD1; cdr3_length: 14; j_call: TRBJ2-5; cdr3_aa: CASSDRTGQETQYF; cdr3_nt: TGCGCCAGCAGTGATAGGACAGGGCAAGAGACCCAGTACTTC
clone_size: .; v_call: TRBV7-9; d_call: .; cdr3_length: 15; j_call: TRBJ2-1; cdr3_aa: CASSLIRDPYNEQFF; cdr3_nt: TGTGCCAGCAGCTTAATCAGGGATCCCTACAATGAGCAGTTCTTC
clone_size: .; v_call: TRBV12-5; d_call: .; cdr3_length: 15; j_call: TRBJ1-1; cdr3_aa: CASGFRRPGNTEAFF; cdr3_nt: TGTGCTAGTGGTTTTCGGCGGCCGGGGAACACTGAAGCTTTCTTT
clone_size: .; v_call: TRBV29-1; d_call: TRBD1; cdr3_length: 15; j_call: TRBJ2-7; cdr3_aa: CSVDGDRGGSYEQYF; cdr3_nt: TGCAGCGTTGACGGCGACAGGGGAGGTTCCTACGAGCAGTACTTC
clone_size: .; v_call: TRBV9; d_call: .; cdr3_length: 16; j_call: TRBJ1-2; cdr3_aa: CASSVEEQGNYYGYTF; cdr3_nt: TGTGCCAGCAGCGTAGAGGAACAGGGAAACTACTATGGCTACACCTTC
clone_size: .; v_call: TRBV7-8; d_call: TRBD1; cdr3_length: 15; j_call: TRBJ2-5; cdr3_aa: CASSLEGQGRETQYF; cdr3_nt: TGTGCCAGCAGCTTAGAGGGACAGGGGCGAGAGACCCAGTACTTC
clone_size: .; v_call: TRBV7-9; d_call: TRBD2; cdr3_length: 15; j_call: TRBJ2-2; cdr3_aa: CASTSSGISTGELFF; cdr3_nt: TGTGCCAGCACGTCTAGCGGGATAAGCACCGGGGAGCTGTTTTTT
clone_size: once; v_call: TRBV6-1; d_call: .; cdr3_length: 13; j_call: TRBJ2-2; cdr3_aa: CASSEKSAGELFF; cdr3_nt: TGTGCCAGCAGTGAAAAAAGCGCCGGGGAGCTGTTTTTT
clone_size: .; v_call: TRBV5-4; d_call: .; cdr3_length: 13; j_call: TRBJ1-4; cdr3_aa: CASSLAGNEKLFF; cdr3_nt: TGTGCCAGCAGCTTGGCGGGGAATGAAAAACTGTTTTTT
clone_size: few; v_call: TRBV12-5; d_call: .; cdr3_length: 13; j_call: TRBJ2-7; cdr3_aa: CASGGAALGEQYF; cdr3_nt: TGTGCTAGTGGTGGGGCCGCGCTCGGCGAGCAGTACTTC
clone_size: few; v_call: TRBV7-8; d_call: TRBD2; cdr3_length: 15; j_call: TRBJ2-7; cdr3_aa: CASSPPSGTRDEQYF; cdr3_nt: TGTGCCAGCAGCCCCCCCTCCGGGACTAGGGACGAGCAGTACTTC
clone_size: .; v_call: TRBV16; d_call: TRBD1; cdr3_length: 14; j_call: TRBJ2-4; cdr3_aa: CASTPGQGGNIQYF; cdr3_nt: TGTGCCAGCACGCCGGGACAGGGGGGAAACATTCAGTACTTC
clone_size: .; v_call: TRBV19; d_call: TRBD1; cdr3_length: 13; j_call: TRBJ2-7; cdr3_aa: CASTTTGAYEQYF; cdr3_nt: TGTGCCAGTACGACTACAGGGGCCTACGAGCAGTACTTC